This note documents a single T cell receptor beta chain sequence. Its target is unknown. The CDR3 runs 14 residues. V shed 2 bases and J shed 9 bases, with 14 bases lying between them. Germline loops: CDR1 LGHDT, CDR2 YNNKEL (reference sequence). Time point denoted: persistent/refractory GD, antithyroid drugs over 5 years with positive TRAb. Extracted PBMC RNA gave rise to the TCR library. Building of the TCR beta libraries involved iRepertoire HTBI primers and Arm-PCR of CDR3 regions. TCRdb re-derived calls from the multiplex PCR reads in MiXCR, one entry per CDR3 protein. The data contain 500,000 to 800,000 distinct CDR3 sequences, 30% of them singletons. This record comes from a study of regulatory T cells in long-lasting Graves disease. Study at large: A definition of persistent Graves' disease required over 5 years of antithyroid drugs plus positive TSH receptor antibodies.

The study's findings and limits: In persistent patients, shared public clonotypes (around 2,500) outnumbered those in new patients (almost 1,000).

Source: peripheral blood mononuclear cells (PBMCs), taken when the disease was refractory, from a patient treated with antithyroid drugs. The gene calls are TRBV3-1 and TRBJ1-5, with a weak D call TRBD1 (6 bases). The sequence derives from a female donor with Graves disease. For the CDR3, the DNA is TGTGCCAGCAGCCAAAAGGGGGGATTAGGGCCCCAGCATTTT. Encoded protein: CASSQKGGLGPQHF.